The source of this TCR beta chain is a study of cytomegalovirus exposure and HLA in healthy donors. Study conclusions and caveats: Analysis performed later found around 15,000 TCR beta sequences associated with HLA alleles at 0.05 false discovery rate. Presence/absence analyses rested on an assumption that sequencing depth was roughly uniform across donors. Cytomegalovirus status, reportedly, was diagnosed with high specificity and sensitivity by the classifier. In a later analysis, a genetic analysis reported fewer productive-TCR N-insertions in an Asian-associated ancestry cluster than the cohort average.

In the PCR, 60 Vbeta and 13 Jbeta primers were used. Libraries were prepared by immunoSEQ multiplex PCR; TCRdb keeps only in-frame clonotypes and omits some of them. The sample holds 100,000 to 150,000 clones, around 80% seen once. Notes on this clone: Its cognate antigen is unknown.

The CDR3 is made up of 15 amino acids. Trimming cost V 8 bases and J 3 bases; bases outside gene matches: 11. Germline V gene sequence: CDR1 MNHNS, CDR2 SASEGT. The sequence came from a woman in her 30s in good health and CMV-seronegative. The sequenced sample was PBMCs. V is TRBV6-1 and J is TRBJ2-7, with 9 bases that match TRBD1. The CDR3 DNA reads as TGTGCCAGCGAGTTCGCCGGGACAGGGAACTACGAGCAGTACTTC. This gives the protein CASEFAGTGNYEQYF.